The present T cell receptor beta chain was sequenced within a study of shared clonotypes between healthy human individuals. Study results and caveats: Naive subsets tended to show greater estimated richness than memory subsets.

Deep level was the assay's run setting. Only in-frame clones appear in the TCRdb table, and some are missing; sequencing was by immunoSEQ multiplex PCR. The data show some 690,000 clones, roughly 88% seen once. A note on this clone: Its specificity is not known. Compared with germline, one end of the junction differs, possibly owing to a read error.

CDR3 size: 9 residues. Germline V CDR1 and CDR2: SGHRS, YFSETQ. CD8 memory comprised CD45RO+ plus CCR7-negative CD45RA+ TemRA cells. The clonotype was recovered from a man in his late teens or twenties in good health. Some clones in this sample may be carry-over from other donors' samples. Sequencing input: memory CD8+ T cells from PBMCs. Subset given: CD45RO+ cells pooled with CCR7-negative TemRA cells. The V and J genes are TRBV5-1 and TRBJ2-5; D is unresolved. As DNA, the CDR3 is TGCGCCAGCAGCTTGGAAGAGGACTTC. It specifies CASSLEEDF. The full variable domain, rest sourced from reference TRBV5-1 and TRBJ2-5, is KAGVTQTPRYLIKTRGQQVTLSCSPISGHRSVSWYQQTPGQGLQFLFEYFSETQRNKGNFPGRFSGRQFSNSRSEMNVSTLELGDSALYLCASSLEEDFGPGTRLLVL.